These 9 T cell receptor beta chains came from one sample sequenced in a study of blood T cell repertoires in COVID-19. Repertoires were generated with immunoSEQ multiplex PCR, while TCRdb's copy carries only in-frame clones and drops some. Of around 200,000 clones listed, approximately 81% are singletons. Sequencing used PBMCs or T cells enriched from blood (not recorded which). These receptor sequences come from a man in his forties who had recovered from COVID-19.

This chain links TRBV30 with TRBJ1-1, with D possibly matching TRBD1 (6 bases). This CDR3 has 14 residues. Trimming removed 7 bases from V and 0 bases from J, with 15 bases in between. Germline CDR1 GTSNPN, CDR2 SVGIG (reference sequence). The CDR3 DNA reads TGTGCCTTACGGACAGCCACCATGAACACTGAAGCTTTCTTT. It encodes CALRTATMNTEAFF.

The chain employs TRBV7-3 and TRBJ2-2, with 7 bases lining up with TRBD2. Per germline, CDR1 SGHTA and CDR2 FQGTGA. V lost 5 bases, J lost 4 bases, and 4 bases stayed unmatched. This CDR3 is built from 14 residues. Here the CDR3 reads CASSPSGSTGELFF. The CDR3 bases are TGTGCCAGCAGCCCTAGCGGCTCCACCGGGGAGCTGTTTTTT.

This clone was found once. The chain links TRBV6-5 to TRBJ2-7; TRBD2 aligns across 7 bases. V dropped 5 bases and J dropped 0; count of bases not matched to a gene: 4. The CDR3 length is 14 residues. Germline-derived CDR1 and CDR2 are MNHEY and SVGAGI. The CDR3 loop is CASSRLAISYEQYF. In DNA, the CDR3 is TGTGCCAGCAGTCGACTAGCCATCTCCTACGAGCAGTACTTC.

The rearrangement joins TRBV29-1 to TRBJ1-2; D not resolved. This CDR3 region has 12 residues. Between the trimmed V and J ends, which lost 6 bases and 4 bases, there was a span of 12 bases. Germline CDR1 and CDR2: SQVTM and ANQGSEA. CDR3 in amino acids: CSVDGYSYGYTF. The CDR3 DNA follows: TGCAGCGTGGATGGGTACAGCTATGGCTACACCTTC.

The rearrangement joins TRBV27 to TRBJ2-1; 12 positions agree with TRBD1. The CDR3 covers 16 residues. Germline values: CDR1 MNHEY, CDR2 SMNVEV (reference sequence). Germline trimming cut 8 bases from V and 8 bases from J; bases unmatched to any gene: 13. CDR3 residues: CASQLSWDRGPDEQFF. The CDR3 region has the DNA TGTGCCAGCCAACTGAGCTGGGACAGGGGGCCGGATGAGCAGTTCTTC.

The rearrangement links TRBV24-1 to TRBJ2-3; the match to TRBD1 covers 7 bases. Unmatched junction bases numbered 4, after V lost 4 bases and J lost 7 bases. CDR3 length: 13 residues. Germline V gene lookup returns CDR1 KGHDR and CDR2 SFDVKD. The CDR3, as DNA: TGTGCCACCAGTGACGAGGGGGCGAATACGCAGTATTTT. Amino acids: CATSDEGANTQYF.

This CDR3 reads CASRRGASVYEQYF. DNA for the CDR3: TGTGCCAGCCGACGGGGTGCCTCCGTCTACGAGCAGTACTTC. The chain uses TRBV19 and TRBJ2-7, with D perhaps matching TRBD2 (5 bases). Germline CDR1 LNHDA, CDR2 SQIVND (reference sequence). The CDR3 spans 14 residues. V was cut by 9 bases and J by 3 bases, with 18 bases left in between.

The genes are TRBV7-2 and TRBJ2-2; D is possibly TRBD1 (6 bases). The CDR3 is 13 amino acids. V lost 4 bases and J lost 9, with 12 bases in between. Germline V gene sequence: CDR1 SGHTA, CDR2 FQGNSA. In DNA, the CDR3 is TGTGCCAGCAGCTCTAACAGGGCCTGGGAGCTGTTTTTT. The encoded protein is CASSSNRAWELFF. Combining the CDR3 with reference TRBV7-2 and TRBJ2-2 gives the whole variable domain GAGVSQSPSNKVTEKGKDVELRCDPISGHTALYWYRQSLGQGLEFLIYFQGNSAPDKSGLPSDRFSAERTGGSVSTLTIQRTQQEDSAVYLCASSSNRAWELFFGEGSRLTVL.

V gene TRBV6-2 or TRBV6-3 combines with J gene TRBJ2-7; 11 nucleotides agree with TRBD2. V shed 5 bases, J shed 2 bases, and the junction held 11 bases outside the gene matches. This CDR3 has 17 amino acids. Germline values: CDR1 MNHEY, CDR2 SVGEGT. The DNA of the CDR3 is TGTGCCAGCAGTGGGGGACTAGCGGAGGCCCCGCCCTACGAGCAGTACTTC. Protein product: CASSGGLAEAPPYEQYF.